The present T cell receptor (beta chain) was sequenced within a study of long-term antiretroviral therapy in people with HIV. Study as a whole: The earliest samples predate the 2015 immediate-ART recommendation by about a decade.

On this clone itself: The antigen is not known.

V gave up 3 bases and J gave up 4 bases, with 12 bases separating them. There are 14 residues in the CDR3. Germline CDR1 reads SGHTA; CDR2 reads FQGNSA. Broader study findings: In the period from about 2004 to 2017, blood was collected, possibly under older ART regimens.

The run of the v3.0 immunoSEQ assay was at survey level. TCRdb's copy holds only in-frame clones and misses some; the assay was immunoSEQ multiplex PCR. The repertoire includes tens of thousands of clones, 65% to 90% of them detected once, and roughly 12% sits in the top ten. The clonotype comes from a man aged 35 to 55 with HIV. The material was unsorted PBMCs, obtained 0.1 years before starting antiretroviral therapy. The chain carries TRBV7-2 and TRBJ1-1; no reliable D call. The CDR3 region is CASSFQEGITEAFF. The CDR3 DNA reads TGTGCCAGCAGCTTTCAAGAGGGAATCACTGAAGCTTTCTTT. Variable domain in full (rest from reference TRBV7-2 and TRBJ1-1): GAGVSQSPSNKVTEKGKDVELRCDPISGHTALYWYRQSLGQGLEFLIYFQGNSAPDKSGLPSDRFSAERTGGSVSTLTIQRTQQEDSAVYLCASSFQEGITEAFFGQGTRLTVV.